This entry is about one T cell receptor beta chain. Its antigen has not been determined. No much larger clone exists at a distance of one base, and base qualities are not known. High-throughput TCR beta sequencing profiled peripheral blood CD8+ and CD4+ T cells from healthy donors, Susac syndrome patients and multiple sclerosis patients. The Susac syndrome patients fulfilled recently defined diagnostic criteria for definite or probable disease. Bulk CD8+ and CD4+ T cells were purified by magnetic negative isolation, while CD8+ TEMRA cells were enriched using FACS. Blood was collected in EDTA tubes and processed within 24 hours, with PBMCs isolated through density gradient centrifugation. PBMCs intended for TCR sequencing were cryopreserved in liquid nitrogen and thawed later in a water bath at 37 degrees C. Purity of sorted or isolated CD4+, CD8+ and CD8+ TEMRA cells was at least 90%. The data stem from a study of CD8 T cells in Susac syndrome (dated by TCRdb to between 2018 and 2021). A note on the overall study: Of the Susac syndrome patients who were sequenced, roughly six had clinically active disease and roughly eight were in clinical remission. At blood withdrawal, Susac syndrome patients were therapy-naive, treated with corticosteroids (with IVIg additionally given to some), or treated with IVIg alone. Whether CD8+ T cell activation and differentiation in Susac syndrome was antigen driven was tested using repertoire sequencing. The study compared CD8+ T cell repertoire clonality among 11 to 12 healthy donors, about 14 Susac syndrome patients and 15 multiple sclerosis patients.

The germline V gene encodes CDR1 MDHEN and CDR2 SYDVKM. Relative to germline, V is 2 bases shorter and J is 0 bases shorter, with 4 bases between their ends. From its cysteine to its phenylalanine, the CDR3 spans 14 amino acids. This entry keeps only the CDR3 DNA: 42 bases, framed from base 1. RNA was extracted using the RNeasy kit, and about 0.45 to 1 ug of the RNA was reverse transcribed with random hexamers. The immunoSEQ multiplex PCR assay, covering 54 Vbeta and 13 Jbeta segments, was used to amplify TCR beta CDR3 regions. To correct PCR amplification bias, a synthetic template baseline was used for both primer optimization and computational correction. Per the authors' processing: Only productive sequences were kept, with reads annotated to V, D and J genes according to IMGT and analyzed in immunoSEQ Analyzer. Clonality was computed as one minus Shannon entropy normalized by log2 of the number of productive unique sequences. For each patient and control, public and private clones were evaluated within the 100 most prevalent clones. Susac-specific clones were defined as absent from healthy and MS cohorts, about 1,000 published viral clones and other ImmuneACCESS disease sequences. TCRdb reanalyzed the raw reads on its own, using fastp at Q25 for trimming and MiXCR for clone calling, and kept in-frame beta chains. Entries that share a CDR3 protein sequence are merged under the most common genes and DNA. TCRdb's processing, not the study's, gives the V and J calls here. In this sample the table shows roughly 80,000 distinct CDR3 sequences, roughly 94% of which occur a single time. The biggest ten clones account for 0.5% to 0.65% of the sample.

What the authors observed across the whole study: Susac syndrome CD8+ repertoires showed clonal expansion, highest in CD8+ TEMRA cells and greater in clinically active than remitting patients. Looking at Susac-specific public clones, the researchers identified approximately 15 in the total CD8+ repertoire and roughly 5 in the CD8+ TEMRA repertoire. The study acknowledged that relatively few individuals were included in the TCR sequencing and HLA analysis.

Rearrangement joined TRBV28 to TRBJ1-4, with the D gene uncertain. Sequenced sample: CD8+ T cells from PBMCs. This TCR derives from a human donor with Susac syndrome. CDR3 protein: CASSLISTNEKLFF. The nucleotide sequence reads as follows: TGTGCCAGCAGTTTAATTTCAACTAATGAAAAACTGTTTTTT.